This passage covers 15 T cell receptor beta chains from one sample sequenced in a study of blood T cell repertoires in COVID-19 (dated by TCRdb to the early 2020s). Library construction relied on the immunoSEQ multiplex PCR assay. In its TCRdb copy, this immuneACCESS table keeps in-frame sequences only and misses some clones. Where compared with another copy, unresolved V genes explain less than half of these, and the others have no known cause. Across this sample there are about 86,000 clones, with around 80% seen only once. The ten largest clones add up to approximately 1.2% of the sample. Sequencing input: peripheral blood. The receptors here all came from a woman of 80 years or more with acute or convalescent COVID-19.

The chain links TRBV6-5 to TRBJ1-2; weak D call: TRBD1 (5 bases). The CDR3 totals 13 residues. V shed 6 bases and J shed 4 bases, with 12 bases lying between them. Germline assignment: CDR1 MNHEY and CDR2 SVGAGI. CDR3 coding DNA: TGTGCCAGCAGCCCGGACAAACCCTATGGCTACACCTTC. This codes for CASSPDKPYGYTF.

This clone was detected once. The J gene is TRBJ1-6, the V gene TRBV2; TRBD1 matches at 10 bases. CDR1 and CDR2 (germline): SNHLY, FYNNEI. Unmatched junction bases numbered 0, after V lost 3 bases and J lost 7 bases. The CDR3 loop spans 14 amino acids. CDR3 sequence reads: CASSEGQGNSPLHF. The DNA for the CDR3 is TGTGCCAGCAGTGAGGGACAGGGGAATTCACCCCTCCACTTT.

The CDR3 sequence is CASYGPGQANTEAFF. The CDR3 DNA reads as TGTGCCAGCTACGGACCCGGACAGGCTAACACTGAAGCTTTCTTT. The chain recombines TRBV28 with TRBJ1-1, with TRBD1 matching 7 bases. Germline CDR1 MDHEN, CDR2 SYDVKM. CDR3 length equals 15 residues. V shed 8 bases, J shed 2 bases, and the junction held 11 bases outside the gene matches.

This chain uses TRBV5-4 with TRBJ2-3, with TRBD2 matching 13 bases. The CDR3 is 17 amino acids. Germline V CDR1 and CDR2: SGHNT, YYREEE (reference sequence). The V segment lost 4 bases and the J segment 5 bases; nucleotides outside the gene matches: 10. The CDR3, as DNA: TGTGCCAGCAGCATAAGACTAGCGGGGGGCCTAGGAGATACGCAGTATTTT. It codes for CASSIRLAGGLGDTQYF.

The chain carries TRBV14 and TRBJ1-3; D gene unclear. The CDR3 is 16 residues long. V shed 4 bases and J shed 2 bases, with 15 bases lying between them. Germline V lookup: CDR1 SGHDN, CDR2 FVKESK. The CDR3 loop is CASSRLTVRTGNTIYF. The DNA for the CDR3 is TGTGCCAGCAGCCGCCTCACAGTACGCACTGGAAACACCATATATTTT.

V usage is TRBV5-4 and J usage is TRBJ1-2; 7 bases map to TRBD1. Germline trimming cut 3 bases from V and 4 bases from J; bases unmatched to any gene: 9. The CDR3 contains 15 residues. The germline gives CDR1 SGHNT, CDR2 YYREEE (reference sequence). The CDR3 loop reads CASSSPGQTIYGYTF. The CDR3 region has the DNA TGTGCCAGCAGCTCTCCGGGACAGACCATCTATGGCTACACCTTC.

The chain carries TRBV7-2 and TRBJ2-1; no clear D. In germline, CDR1 is SGHTA, CDR2 FQGNSA. Trimming took 1 base from V and 4 from J, leaving 5 bases between them. The CDR3 has 13 amino acids. In DNA form, the CDR3 reads TGTGCCAGCAGCTTAGTCACTTACAATGAGCAGTTCTTC. Its translation: CASSLVTYNEQFF.

The CDR3 DNA follows: TGTGCCAGAAGCTGCTGGGGAACCGGGACAGAAAGAACAGATACGCAGTATTTT. Translating it yields CARSCWGTGTERTDTQYF. The chain carries TRBV5-3 and TRBJ2-3; TRBD1 aligns across 7 bases. TRBV5-3 belongs to the ORF category, with a function that is uncertain. This CDR3 is 18 amino acids long. Trimming removed 3 bases from V and 3 bases from J; junction bases left unmatched: 16.

This clone was recorded only once. The V call is TRBV9, the J call TRBJ1-2, with a possible D match to TRBD1 (6 bases). Trimming cost V 7 bases and J 0 bases, with 19 bases left between them. Per germline, CDR1 SGDLS and CDR2 YYNGEE. The CDR3 is 16 amino acids. CDR3 region: CASPYHRALANYGYTF. The CDR3 DNA reads as TGTGCCAGCCCCTATCACAGGGCGTTAGCTAACTATGGCTACACCTTC.

The chain recombines TRBV5-6 with TRBJ1-5, with D possibly being TRBD1 (5 bases). Germline loops: CDR1 SGHDT, CDR2 YYEEEE. The CDR3 spans 16 residues. Trimming shortened V by 2 bases and J by 3 bases, and 15 bases separated the two germline ends. CDR3 DNA sequence: TGTGCCAGCAGCTTCGCACCGGACACTATCAATCAGCCCCAGCATTTT. Translated: CASSFAPDTINQPQHF.

The genes are TRBV15 and TRBJ1-1; the D is unclear. The CDR3 is 14 residues long. V lost 0 bases to trimming and J lost 4 bases, with 9 bases between them. The germline V gene has CDR1 LNHNV and CDR2 YYDKDF (reference sequence). The DNA for the CDR3 is TGTGCCACCAGCAGAGATCGAGGGAGCACTGAAGCTTTCTTT. Amino acids: CATSRDRGSTEAFF. The variable domain in full, completed from reference TRBV15 and TRBJ1-1, reads DAMVIQNPRYQVTQFGKPVTLSCSQTLNHNVMYWYQQKSSQAPKLLFHYYDKDFNNEADTPDNFQSRRPNTSFCFLDIRSPGLGDTAMYLCATSRDRGSTEAFFGQGTRLTVV.

This clone has at least ten counts. The V gene is TRBV24-1, the J gene TRBJ1-4, with a possible D match to TRBD1 (5 bases). The CDR3 runs 16 residues. Looked up from germline, CDR1 is KGHDR and CDR2 is SFDVKD. V lost 3 bases and J lost 4, with 14 bases in between. This chain's CDR3 is CATSDPRQQSNEKLFF. CDR3 sequence (DNA): TGTGCCACCAGTGATCCGCGACAGCAGAGTAATGAAAAACTGTTTTTT.

This chain joins TRBV6-6 and TRBJ1-5; TRBD1 matches 7 bases. Germline CDR1 is MNHNY and CDR2 is SVGAGI (reference sequence). V shed 4 bases and J 8 bases; nucleotides not matched to a gene: 8. There are 14 residues in the CDR3. The CDR3 spells CASSLTGVVEPQHF. CDR3 nucleotides: TGTGCCAGCAGTTTAACAGGGGTTGTGGAGCCCCAGCATTTT.

The J gene is TRBJ1-1, the V gene TRBV18; unclear D gene. Per the germline V gene, CDR1 is KGHSH and CDR2 is LQKENI. The CDR3 has 13 amino acids. Trimming left V 1 base short and J 0 bases short, with 3 bases between. CDR3 bases: TGTGCCAGCTCACCACTTATGAACACTGAAGCTTTCTTT. Translated: CASSPLMNTEAFF.

This rearrangement joins TRBV2 to TRBJ2-5; no clear D. Germline loops: CDR1 SNHLY, CDR2 FYNNEI. CDR3 size: 13 residues. The germline V and J ends were trimmed by 4 bases and 3 bases, with 9 bases remaining between them. CDR3 nucleotide sequence: TGTGCCAGCAGTGTCAACAGAGAAGAGACCCAGTACTTC. Its protein is CASSVNREETQYF.